These 25 T cell receptor beta chains were all obtained from the same sample, sequenced in a study of T cell repertoires in cytomegalovirus infection. TCRdb analysed the reads with MiXCR anew, one entry per CDR3 protein. The table records hundreds of thousands of distinct CDR3 sequences, roughly 30% of them present only once. Source material: PBMCs. These receptors all stem from a human donor in good health (CMV status not recorded). Some clones in this sample may be carry-over from other donors' samples.

This chain connects TRBV27 to TRBJ1-1; D unclear. Looked up from germline, CDR1 is MNHEY and CDR2 is SMNVEV (reference sequence). Trimming shortened V by 6 bases and J by 4 bases, and 15 bases separated the two germline ends. The CDR3 covers 14 residues. The CDR3 sequence: CASRPRGVTTEAFF. DNA of the CDR3: TGTGCCAGCAGACCCCGCGGAGTGACCACTGAAGCTTTCTTT.

This clonotype was observed many times. V usage is TRBV12-3 or TRBV12-4 and J usage is TRBJ1-2; 9 bases agree with TRBD1. The CDR3 runs 14 residues. The V and J ends lost 3 bases and 2 bases, in that order; junction bases with no gene match: 1. The CDR3: CASSFDRGNYGYTF. CDR3 coding DNA: TGTGCCAGCAGTTTCGACAGGGGGAACTATGGCTACACCTTC.

The J gene is TRBJ2-1, the V gene TRBV6-1; D uncertain. The V end lost 8 bases, the J end lost 6 bases, and 14 bases lay between the germline ends. The CDR3 totals 13 residues. CDR1 is MNHNS, CDR2 SASEGT, per germline. In DNA form, the CDR3 reads TGTGCCAGCGCCCTCCCGGAAAGCAATGAGCAGTTCTTC. Translating it yields CASALPESNEQFF.

This clonotype was seen only once. V gene TRBV11-2 combines with J gene TRBJ2-7; D might be TRBD2 (5 bases). Between the trimmed V and J ends, which lost 0 bases and 3 bases, there was a span of 18 bases. The germline V gene has CDR1 SGHAT and CDR2 FQNNGV. The CDR3 totals 17 residues. CDR3 amino acids: CASSLDAGFSTLYEQYF. The CDR3 region has the DNA TGTGCCAGCAGCTTAGATGCGGGCTTTTCAACCCTCTACGAGCAGTACTTC. The full variable domain, rest sourced from reference TRBV11-2 and TRBJ2-7, is EAGVAQSPRYKIIEKRQSVAFWCNPISGHATLYWYQQILGQGPKLLIQFQNNGVVDDSQLPKDRFSAERLKGVDSTLKIQPAKLEDSAVYLCASSLDAGFSTLYEQYFGPGTRLTVT.

This chain connects TRBV4-1 to TRBJ2-2; D is undetermined. Trimming pared 2 bases from V and 5 bases from J, leaving 6 bases between. CDR1 MGHRA and CDR2 YSYEKL come from the germline V gene. The CDR3 is made up of 13 amino acids. The CDR3 sequence: CASSQFVTGELFF. DNA for the CDR3: TGCGCCAGCAGCCAATTCGTTACCGGGGAGCTGTTTTTT.

The J gene is TRBJ2-2, the V gene TRBV23-1; maybe TRBD2 (5 bases). TRBV23-1 is noted as an ORF with a role that remains uncertain. The V end was cut by 4 bases, the J end by 4 bases, with 16 bases between. The CDR3 spans 16 residues. The CDR3 sequence: CASSPRTRGCTGELFF. DNA for the CDR3: TGCGCCAGCAGTCCTCGAACGCGAGGGTGCACCGGGGAGCTGTTTTTT.

This clonotype has at least ten counts. This rearrangement joins TRBV11-2 to TRBJ2-2; 7 bases fit TRBD2. This CDR3 has 19 amino acids. Germline CDR1 reads SGHAT; CDR2 reads FQNNGV. Germline trimming cut 4 bases from V and 3 bases from J; bases unmatched to any gene: 17. CDR3 loop: CASSSAQRTRSGDTGELFF. The CDR3 nucleotides are TGTGCCAGCAGCTCAGCCCAAAGGACTAGAAGTGGGGACACCGGGGAGCTGTTTTTT.

This clonotype has only a few counts. The chain links TRBV7-9 to TRBJ2-5; possibly TRBD1 for D (5 bases). The CDR3 totals 14 residues. Germline V gene sequence: CDR1 SEHNR, CDR2 FQNEAQ (reference sequence). Deletions cut 4 bases from V and 5 bases from J, with 14 bases between. The CDR3 DNA reads as TGTGCCAGCAGCTACTATCAGGGAAGCGAGACCCAGTACTTC. It translates to CASSYYQGSETQYF. Full variable domain (missing parts from reference TRBV7-9 and TRBJ2-5): DTGVSQNPRHKITKRGQNVTFRCDPISEHNRLYWYRQTLGQGPEFLTYFQNEAQLEKSRLLSDRFSAERPKGSFSTLEIQRTEQGDSAMYLCASSYYQGSETQYFGPGTRLLVL.

This clonotype was observed a handful of times. The gene calls are TRBV7-6 and TRBJ2-2; D gene unclear. V dropped 1 base and J dropped 5 bases, with 5 bases sitting between them. This CDR3 is 13 amino acids long. The germline CDR1 and CDR2 sequences are SGHVS and FNYEAQ. CDR3 nucleotides: TGTGCCAGCAGCTTAGATCGGACCGGGGAGCTGTTTTTT. Amino acid sequence: CASSLDRTGELFF.

The chain has TRBV7-9 and TRBJ2-5; 8 nucleotides agree with TRBD1. Trimming cost V 0 bases and J 4 bases; bases outside gene matches: 4. The length of the CDR3 is 15 residues. From germline, CDR1 is SEHNR and CDR2 FQNEAQ (reference sequence). The CDR3 spells CASSLATGASETQYF. The CDR3 nucleotides read TGTGCCAGCAGCTTAGCGACAGGGGCGTCAGAGACCCAGTACTTC.

This clonotype has more than one count but fewer than ten. J is TRBJ2-5 and V is TRBV6-6, with TRBD1 matching over 10 bases. The germline V gene has CDR1 MNHNY and CDR2 SVGAGI (reference sequence). The CDR3 is 14 residues long. The V gene end was trimmed by 6 bases and the J gene end by 5 bases; junction bases not matched to a gene: 6. CDR3 sequence (DNA): TGTGCCAGCAGCTATACGGGACAGGGGGAGACCCAGTACTTC. Its protein product is CASSYTGQGETQYF.

This clonotype was seen more than once but under ten times. This chain uses TRBV3-1 with TRBJ1-3; 8 bases agree with TRBD1. The CDR3 covers 15 residues. Unmatched junction bases numbered 5, after V lost 4 bases and J lost 3 bases. The V gene's germline CDR1 is LGHDT and CDR2 YNNKEL (reference sequence). The CDR3 loop is CASSRKTGGGNTIYF. The CDR3 DNA reads as TGTGCCAGCAGCCGCAAAACAGGGGGTGGAAACACCATATATTTT. Drawing the rest from reference TRBV3-1 and TRBJ1-3, the complete variable domain is DTAVSQTPKYLVTQMGNDKSIKCEQNLGHDTMYWYKQDSKKFLKIMFSYNNKELIINETVPNRFSPKSPDKAHLNLHINSLELGDSAVYFCASSRKTGGGNTIYFGEGSWLTVV.

This clonotype showed up many times. J is TRBJ1-1 and V is TRBV7-6; D perhaps matches TRBD1 (6 bases). V was trimmed by 5 bases and J by 7 bases, leaving 14 bases between them. The CDR3 loop spans 13 amino acids. Germline assignment: CDR1 SGHVS and CDR2 FNYEAQ. CDR3 in DNA: TGTGCCAGCAGCCCCAGCAGGGACAATGAAGCTTTCTTT. It encodes CASSPSRDNEAFF.

This clonotype came up a few times. The V call is TRBV11-2, the J call TRBJ1-5; D is perhaps TRBD1 (6 bases). The germline V gene encodes CDR1 SGHAT and CDR2 FQNNGV. This CDR3 spans 15 amino acids. Trimming cost V 1 base and J 3 bases, with 10 bases left between them. CDR3 coding DNA: TGTGCCAGCAGCTTAGGCCGGACAGCCAATCAGCCCCAGCATTTT. Its protein is CASSLGRTANQPQHF. Combining the CDR3 with reference TRBV11-2 and TRBJ1-5 gives the whole variable domain EAGVAQSPRYKIIEKRQSVAFWCNPISGHATLYWYQQILGQGPKLLIQFQNNGVVDDSQLPKDRFSAERLKGVDSTLKIQPAKLEDSAVYLCASSLGRTANQPQHFGDGTRLSIL.

A remark on this clonotype: A much larger clone differs from this one at a single base, so this may be a read error. The CDR3 loop is CASSLSHLSSYEQYF. CDR3 bases: TGTGCCAGCAGCTTAAGTCATTTGTCGTCCTACGAGCAGTACTTC. V is TRBV7-2 and J is TRBJ2-7; D remains unclear. V was shortened by 2 bases and J by 1 base, with 12 bases between the two germline ends. This CDR3 is 15 amino acids long. CDR1 is SGHTA and CDR2 is FQGNSA in the germline V gene.

This clonotype was seen a handful of times. The chain combines TRBV28 with TRBJ2-3; tentatively, D is TRBD1 (6 bases). CDR1 MDHEN and CDR2 SYDVKM come from the germline V gene. CDR3 length equals 16 residues. Trimming left V 3 bases short and J 0 bases short, with 13 bases between. CDR3 nucleotides: TGTGCCAGCAGTTTTTACAGGGTTCCTAGCACAGATACGCAGTATTTT. As protein: CASSFYRVPSTDTQYF.

This clonotype has ten or more counts. This chain uses TRBV6-4 with TRBJ2-1; 15 bases map to TRBD2. CDR1 is MRHNA and CDR2 is SNTAGT in the germline V gene. Losses at the gene ends were 0 bases for V and 8 bases for J; bases not matched to a gene: 5. This CDR3 region has 17 residues. The CDR3 DNA sequence: TGTGCCAGCAGTGACTCGAGGACTAGCGGGGGGGCTGATGAGCAGTTCTTC. Its protein is CASSDSRTSGGADEQFF.

This clonotype was seen only once. Sequence at one end of the junction differs from germline and may be a read error. The chain uses TRBV7-6 and TRBJ2-1, with 8 bases identical to TRBD2. CDR1 SGHVS and CDR2 FNYEAQ come from the germline V gene. The CDR3 length is 14 residues. The CDR3 spells CSSSLGGAPNEQFF. The CDR3 coding sequence is TGTTCCAGCAGCCTCGGGGGGGCCCCCAATGAGCAGTTCTTC. Together with reference TRBV7-6 and TRBJ2-1, the CDR3 gives the full variable domain: GAGVSQSPRYKVTKRGQDVALRCDPISGHVSLYWYRQALGQGPEFLTYFNYEAQQDKSGLPNDRFSAERPEGSISTLTIQRTEQRDSAMYRCSSSLGGAPNEQFFGPGTRLTVL.

This clonotype came up many times. The chain couples TRBV28 to TRBJ1-4; D call uncertain. The germline gives CDR1 MDHEN, CDR2 SYDVKM. V lost 6 bases to trimming and J lost 5 bases, with 16 bases between them. The CDR3 consists of 15 residues. The CDR3 loop is CASSGRRAPNEKLFF. The CDR3 nucleotides read TGTGCCAGCAGCGGGCGGAGGGCCCCGAATGAAAAACTGTTTTTT.

This chain connects TRBV12-5 to TRBJ2-7, with D possibly matching TRBD1 (5 bases). Trimming removed 7 bases at V and 5 bases at J, with 15 bases between. The germline gives CDR1 LGHNT, CDR2 FRNRAP. The CDR3 has 13 amino acids. CDR3 sequence: CASALGREDEQYF. In nucleotides, the CDR3 is TGTGCTAGTGCCCTGGGCAGGGAAGACGAGCAGTACTTC.

This clonotype was seen ten or more times. The chain joins TRBV11-2 to TRBJ2-2, with a tentative D call TRBD1 (7 bases). Germline V gene sequence: CDR1 SGHAT, CDR2 FQNNGV. Trimming took off 8 bases at V and 6 bases at J, with 22 bases between the two ends. CDR3 length: 16 amino acids. The CDR3 nucleotides are TGTGCCAGCGGGGGGACAGCTTTCCCCGGGGCCGGGGAGCTGTTTTTT. Translated, it gives CASGGTAFPGAGELFF.

The rearrangement uses TRBV20-1 and TRBJ2-3; a weak D match, TRBD2 (7 bases). The CDR3 is made up of 15 amino acids. Per the germline V gene, CDR1 is DFQATT and CDR2 is SNEGSKA (reference sequence). Trimming left V 4 bases short and J 4 bases short, with 18 bases between. The CDR3 DNA is TGCAGTGCTATGAAGGGGGGGCTTCGGGCAGATACGCAGTATTTT. Protein sequence: CSAMKGGLRADTQYF.

The chain carries TRBV12-3 or TRBV12-4 and TRBJ2-1; possible D gene TRBD2, 6 bases. The CDR3 loop spans 15 amino acids. Trimming removed 2 bases at V and 12 bases at J, with 20 bases between. Here the CDR3 reads CASSLLLANRAGQFF. The CDR3 DNA is TGTGCCAGCAGTTTATTGCTAGCGAACCGGGCGGGGCAGTTCTTC.

In its sample, this clonotype was seen many times. J is TRBJ2-3 and V is TRBV20-1; TRBD2 might be the D (5 bases). The germline V and J ends were trimmed by 4 bases and 1 base, with 9 bases remaining between them. Germline values: CDR1 DFQATT, CDR2 SNEGSKA (reference sequence). This CDR3 contains 13 residues. Here the CDR3 DNA reads TGCAGTGCTAACAAACTAGGCACAGATACGCAGTATTTT. This codes for CSANKLGTDTQYF.

The chain links TRBV6-5 to TRBJ2-7, with D perhaps TRBD1 or TRBD2 (5 bases each). The CDR3 totals 15 residues. Germline values: CDR1 MNHEY, CDR2 SVGAGI. V shed 7 bases and J shed 5 bases, with 21 bases lying between them. The CDR3 loop reads CASTTQIGTKDEQYF. As DNA, the CDR3 is TGTGCCAGCACCACACAGATCGGGACGAAAGACGAGCAGTACTTC.